This TCR beta chain was sequenced in a study of blood T cell repertoires in COVID-19. Study-wide background: Specimens from acute and convalescent COVID-19 originated in the United States, Italy and Spain. Sources were T cells, B-cell-depleted T cells, or PBMCs; the material itself was cDNA or gDNA.

This clone was counted once. Germline assignment: CDR1 SGHDN and CDR2 FVKESK. Between the trimmed V and J ends, which lost 4 bases and 4 bases, there was a span of 13 bases. CDR3 size: 15 residues. Per the study methods: Nucleated cell number was recorded as an estimate derived from reference gene primer amplification. Produced via immunoSEQ multiplex PCR; TCRdb's table is partial and in-frame only. D and trimming were read from the DNA, whereas the V and J calls and clone size are those reported in that table. The sample lists about 210,000 clones; 92% were seen once. The chain recombines TRBV14 with TRBJ2-2; a weak D match, TRBD2 (6 bases). This TCR came from a young man with acute or convalescent COVID-19. Material: peripheral blood. The CDR3 nucleotides read TGTGCCAGCAGCCCTATTACTAGCAGCACCGGGGAGCTGTTTTTT. Its translation is CASSPITSSTGELFF.